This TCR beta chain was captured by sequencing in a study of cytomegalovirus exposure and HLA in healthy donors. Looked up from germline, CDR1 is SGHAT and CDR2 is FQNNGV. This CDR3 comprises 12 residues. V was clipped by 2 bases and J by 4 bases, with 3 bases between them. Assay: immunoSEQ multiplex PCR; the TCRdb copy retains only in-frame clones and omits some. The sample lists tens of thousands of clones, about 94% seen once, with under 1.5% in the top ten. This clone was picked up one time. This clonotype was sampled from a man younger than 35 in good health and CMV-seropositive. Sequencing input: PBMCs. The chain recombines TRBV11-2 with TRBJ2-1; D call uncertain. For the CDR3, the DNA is TGTGCCAGCAGCTTAACTTACAATGAGCAGTTCTTC. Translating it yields CASSLTYNEQFF.